This TCR beta chain was profiled in a study of blood T cell repertoires in COVID-19. Study in general: Spain, Italy and the United States supplied samples that represented acute and convalescent COVID-19. The cDNA or gDNA used as material had been derived from T cells, B-cell-depleted T cells, or PBMCs.

Unmatched junction bases numbered 8, after V lost 3 bases and J lost 6 bases. This CDR3 spans 14 amino acids. Germline lookup yields CDR1 ENHRY and CDR2 SYGVKD. Original methodology: How many nucleated cells were present was estimated from reference gene primer amplification. The repertoire was sequenced with immunoSEQ multiplex PCR; TCRdb's copy has only in-frame clones and lacks some. V and J calls and clone size come straight from that table; D and trimming were deduced from the DNA. The sample lists 80,000 to 100,000 clones, approximately 91% occurring once. The V gene is TRBV10-3, the J gene TRBJ2-7, with TRBD1 identical over 7 bases. This TCR derives from a human donor with active COVID-19. The donor label of this sample is uncertain. Sequencing used peripheral blood. The DNA for the CDR3 is TGTGCCATCAGTGATTTAGGGGGCCCCGCCGAGCAGTACTTC. This sequence encodes CAISDLGGPAEQYF.